The TCR beta chain described here comes from a study of long-term antiretroviral therapy in people with HIV. The CDR3 sequence is 14 residues long. Between the trimmed V and J ends, which lost 3 bases and 3 bases, there was a span of 10 bases. The germline V gene encodes CDR1 SGHRS and CDR2 YFSETQ. Researchers ran immunoSEQ v3.0 at survey level. TCRdb keeps only in-frame clones here, not all; method: immunoSEQ multiplex PCR. The table includes about 25,000 clones, just over 85% detected once. Here the sequenced sample was unsorted PBMCs, taken 1.2 years after starting antiretroviral therapy. The genes are TRBV5-1 and TRBJ1-3; D possibly corresponds to TRBD1 (5 bases). The sequence came from a man aged 45 to 65 with HIV. DNA for the CDR3: TGCGCCAGCAGCTCTGAGGGGAGTGGAAACACCATATATTTT. Encoded protein: CASSSEGSGNTIYF.